These 21 T cell receptor beta chains came from one sample sequenced in a study of blood T cells in healthy people across ages. Combining a sample-barcoded 5' primer with a J-beta primer mix, a second PCR ran for roughly 7 to 12 cycles. TCRdb re-analysed the 5' RACE reads in MiXCR, keeping a single row per CDR3 protein. This sample has a few hundred thousand distinct CDR3 sequences, with roughly a quarter found just once. These data were also reused for a study on T cells of mothers and their children.

The source material was blood. Receptors were obtained from a boy aged 2 to 10 in good health.

Ten or more counts support this clonotype. The chain combines TRBV7-8 with TRBJ2-5, with D unclear. This CDR3 spans 11 amino acids. Germline CDR1 and CDR2: SGHVS and FQNEAQ. Trimming cost V 1 base and J 10 bases, with 7 bases left between them. The CDR3 reads CASSLGGSQYF. CDR3 DNA sequence: TGTGCCAGCAGCTTAGGAGGTAGCCAGTACTTC.

There are a few counts of this clonotype. This chain uses TRBV20-1 with TRBJ1-5; no firm D call. This CDR3 has 13 residues. CDR1 is DFQATT, CDR2 SNEGSKA, per germline (reference sequence). V lost 7 bases and J lost 4, with 14 bases in between. CDR3 loop: CSGAKGGNQPQHF. The DNA for the CDR3 is TGCAGTGGGGCGAAGGGAGGGAATCAGCCCCAGCATTTT.

The genes are TRBV7-2 and TRBJ2-1, with TRBD2 matching 7 bases. The CDR3 contains 15 residues. The junction had 6 bases not matched to a gene; V was cut back by 3 bases and J by 4 bases. Germline loops: CDR1 SGHTA, CDR2 FQGNSA. This CDR3 is CASSLRDYDYNEQFF. For the CDR3, the DNA is TGTGCCAGCAGCTTGCGGGACTACGATTACAATGAGCAGTTCTTC.

This clonotype was counted at least ten times. This sequence joins TRBV7-9 and TRBJ2-5, with TRBD2 matching over 11 bases. The CDR3 spans 15 residues. Germline values: CDR1 SEHNR, CDR2 FQNEAQ (reference sequence). V gave up 5 bases and J gave up 2 bases; unmatched junction bases: 4. The CDR3 sequence is CASSPLAGAQETQYF. The DNA of the CDR3 is TGTGCCAGCAGCCCACTAGCGGGAGCGCAAGAGACCCAGTACTTC.

The rearrangement joins TRBV20-1 to TRBJ1-5, with TRBD1 identical over 9 bases. This CDR3 is built from 14 residues. J lost 4 bases, V lost 5 bases, and 6 bases had no gene match. The germline V gene encodes CDR1 DFQATT and CDR2 SNEGSKA (reference sequence). The CDR3 nucleotides read TGCAGTGCTGGAGGGACAGGGAGGAATCAGCCCCAGCATTTT. This codes for CSAGGTGRNQPQHF.

The chain uses TRBV11-2 and TRBJ2-7, with D unresolved. The J call is uncertain, as TRBJ2-5 better fits the DNA end. Germline values: CDR1 SGHAT, CDR2 FQNNGV. The CDR3 length is 13 residues. The CDR3 DNA reads as TGTGCCAGCAGCTTAGGGCACCGAGAGACCCAGTACTTC. This translates into CASSLGHRETQYF.

This clonotype was observed a few times. The chain uses TRBV7-3 and TRBJ2-5, with TRBD2 matching over 11 bases. Losses at the gene ends were 5 bases for V and 5 bases for J; bases not matched to a gene: 7. The CDR3 extends over 15 amino acids. Germline CDR1 SGHTA, CDR2 FQGTGA. CDR3 DNA: TGTGCCAGCAGCCCGGGACTAGCGGTTATGGAGACCCAGTACTTC. This translates into CASSPGLAVMETQYF.

The V gene is TRBV21-1, the J gene TRBJ2-2; TRBD1, as called in the table, went unchecked against the DNA. TRBV21-1 is reported as a pseudogene. The CDR3 consists of 16 residues. In nucleotides, the CDR3 is TGTGCCAGCAGCAAAGGAGGTGTAGGGGTCACCGGGGAGCTGTTTTTT. Translating gives CASSKGGVGVTGELFF.

This sequence joins TRBV2 and TRBJ2-7; a possible D gene is TRBD1 (5 bases). This CDR3 spans 13 amino acids. Between the trimmed V and J ends, which lost 2 bases and 5 bases, there was a span of 10 bases. The V gene's germline CDR1 is SNHLY and CDR2 FYNNEI. In DNA form, the CDR3 reads TGTGCCAGCAGTGAACCAGGGATCCACGAGCAGTACTTC. This encodes CASSEPGIHEQYF.

The sample holds a few counts of this clonotype. The rearrangement joins TRBV7-9 to TRBJ1-3; TRBD1 aligns across 8 bases. This CDR3 region has 15 residues. CDR1 is SEHNR and CDR2 is FQNEAQ in the germline V gene (reference sequence). V dropped 4 bases and J dropped 4; count of bases not matched to a gene: 6. The CDR3 DNA reads TGTGCCAGCAGCTCGCAGGGGGCGCAAGGAAACACCATATATTTT. This translates into CASSSQGAQGNTIYF.

This chain uses TRBV20-1 with TRBJ2-5; D is possibly TRBD1 or TRBD2 (5 bases each). Trimming removed 3 bases from V and 2 bases from J, with 10 bases in between. Germline V lookup: CDR1 DFQATT, CDR2 SNEGSKA (reference sequence). The CDR3 extends over 13 amino acids. This CDR3 is CSASAGTQETQYF. DNA for the CDR3: TGCAGTGCTAGTGCCGGGACGCAAGAGACCCAGTACTTC.

The genes are TRBV11-2 and TRBJ2-5; 9 nucleotides agree with TRBD2. In germline, CDR1 is SGHAT, CDR2 FQNNGV. Unmatched junction bases numbered 13, after V lost 4 bases and J lost 7 bases. This CDR3 is 16 amino acids long. CDR3 coding DNA: TGTGCCAGCAGCTCCCTCCGGGGCGGGAGGGTTAGGACCCAGTACTTC. Translating it yields CASSSLRGGRVRTQYF.

The chain has TRBV5-6 and TRBJ2-1; 14 nucleotides agree with TRBD2. Germline V gene lookup returns CDR1 SGHDT and CDR2 YYEEEE. Trimming took 4 bases from V and 4 from J; bases not matched to a gene: 10. This CDR3 region has 18 residues. The chain's CDR3 is CASSHPGTSGGRYNEQFF. In DNA form, the CDR3 reads TGTGCCAGCAGCCATCCCGGGACTAGCGGGGGACGTTACAATGAGCAGTTCTTC. Using reference TRBV5-6 and TRBJ2-1 for the parts outside the CDR3, the full variable domain is DAGVTQSPTHLIKTRGQQVTLRCSPKSGHDTVSWYQQALGQGPQFIFQYYEEEERQRGNFPDRFSGHQFPNYSSELNVNALLLGDSALYLCASSHPGTSGGRYNEQFFGPGTRLTVL.

J is TRBJ2-1 and V is TRBV29-1, with D perhaps assigned TRBD1 or TRBD2 (6 bases each). The V end lost 4 bases, the J end lost 6 bases, and 16 bases lay between the germline ends. Germline V gene data show CDR1 as SQVTM and CDR2 as ANQGSEA. The CDR3 spans 14 residues. The CDR3, as DNA: TGCAGCGTTGGTCACCCGGGGGCTATCAATGAGCAGTTCTTC. It codes for CSVGHPGAINEQFF.

This clonotype was seen more than once but under ten times. The chain uses TRBV20-1 and TRBJ2-1; 12 nucleotides agree with TRBD2. V lost 6 bases, J lost 8 bases, and 5 bases stayed unmatched. The CDR3 consists of 13 residues. The germline CDR1 and CDR2 sequences are DFQATT and SNEGSKA (reference sequence). The CDR3 protein is CSAIRLAGDEQFF. As DNA, the CDR3 is TGCAGTGCAATTAGACTAGCGGGAGATGAGCAGTTCTTC.

J is TRBJ2-5 and V is TRBV29-1, with D unclear. The V gene's germline CDR1 is SQVTM and CDR2 ANQGSEA. CDR3 length equals 11 residues. The V and J ends lost 5 bases and 1 base respectively, with 5 bases between them. CDR3 bases: TGCAGCGTTATGCCCCAAGAGACCCAGTACTTC. Its protein product is CSVMPQETQYF.

This clonotype was detected a few times. The rearrangement uses TRBV7-2 and TRBJ2-7; 8 nucleotides agree with TRBD2. The V gene's germline CDR1 is SGHTA and CDR2 FQGNSA. The J segment lost 6 bases and the V segment lost 4 bases, leaving 8 bases of the junction unmatched. The CDR3 consists of 14 residues. The CDR3 DNA sequence: TGTGCCAGCAGCTCCAGCGGGAGTTTCGGCGAGCAGTACTTC. As protein: CASSSSGSFGEQYF.

V and J are TRBV5-1 and TRBJ2-7; TRBD2 matches 14 bases. The J call may be mistaken, given a closer DNA end match to TRBJ2-1. The CDR3 is 19 residues long. CDR1 and CDR2 (germline): SGHRS, YFSETQ. The CDR3 loop is CASSWSGTSGGPSYNEQFF. The CDR3 bases are TGCGCCAGCAGCTGGAGCGGGACTAGCGGGGGCCCAAGCTACAATGAGCAGTTCTTC.

The chain combines TRBV20-1 with TRBJ2-2; 7 nucleotides agree with TRBD1. V dropped 5 bases and J dropped 0; count of bases not matched to a gene: 6. The CDR3 extends over 15 amino acids. CDR1 and CDR2 from the germline V gene are DFQATT and SNEGSKA (reference sequence). In nucleotides, the CDR3 is TGCAGTGCTCGAGCCGGGACAGCGAACACCGGGGAGCTGTTTTTT. Encoded protein: CSARAGTANTGELFF.

This chain links TRBV4-1 with TRBJ2-5; no firm D call. The germline V gene has CDR1 MGHRA and CDR2 YSYEKL. V was clipped by 3 bases and J by 5 bases, with 10 bases between them. The CDR3 has 13 residues. CDR3 sequence: CASSHPLGETQYF. Written as DNA, the CDR3 is TGCGCCAGCAGCCACCCACTCGGGGAGACCCAGTACTTC.

J is TRBJ2-5 and V is TRBV6-5; TRBD2 agrees at 13 bases. Germline values: CDR1 MNHEY, CDR2 SVGAGI. CDR3 size: 18 residues. J was trimmed by 5 bases and V by 2 bases; bases with no gene match: 11. In DNA, the CDR3 is TGTGCCAGCAGTTACGGGGGGACTAGCGGGATTTCGGGGGAGACCCAGTACTTC. This codes for CASSYGGTSGISGETQYF.